This T cell receptor (beta chain) was identified during a study of HIV-infected patients and healthy controls. V lost 8 bases to trimming and J lost 1 base; unmatched junction nucleotides: 9. This CDR3 has 15 amino acids. Germline values: CDR1 MNHNY, CDR2 SVGAGI (reference sequence). Roughly three months, about 14 weeks, into antiretroviral therapy, follow-up blood was collected. Whole blood was used without fractionation, so all unsorted peripheral T cells were included. Around 500 ng RNA was reverse transcribed with alpha and beta constant-region primers. Alpha and beta chain libraries were made separately by chain-specific third strand synthesis with multiplexing indices. TCRdb reprocessed the 5' RACE reads with MiXCR, giving one entry per CDR3 protein. This table holds about 7,200 distinct CDR3 sequences, more than 9% found once.

The J gene is TRBJ1-1, the V gene TRBV6-6, with TRBD1 matching over 8 bases. This sequence originates from an adult with HIV infection. Sample: blood, taken during antiretroviral therapy. DNA for the CDR3: TGTGCCAGCTATAATCAGGGGGCGGGGAACACTGAAGCTTTCTTT. This gives the protein CASYNQGAGNTEAFF.